The 24 T cell receptor beta chains below all came from one sample that was sequenced in a study of T cell changes during pregnancy in multiple sclerosis. Assay used: immunoSEQ multiplex PCR; TCRdb lists only in-frame clones, some missing. The table records about 51,000 clones, 85% to 95% of them present only once. The sample consisted of CD4+ T cells from peripheral blood mononuclear cells, taken in the second trimester of pregnancy. These receptors were obtained from a female donor with multiple sclerosis, enrolled in a pregnancy study.

The rearrangement uses TRBV19 and TRBJ1-2; D is possibly TRBD1 (6 bases). CDR3 length: 13 amino acids. Per the germline V gene, CDR1 is LNHDA and CDR2 is SQIVND (reference sequence). Trimming removed 6 bases from V and 4 bases from J, with 12 bases in between. The CDR3 spells CASRTRGVYGYTF. As DNA, the CDR3 is TGTGCCAGTAGGACCAGGGGAGTCTATGGCTACACCTTC.

V and J are TRBV4-3 and TRBJ1-4; TRBD1 is a possible D gene (5 bases). The CDR3 extends over 15 amino acids. The V gene's germline CDR1 is LGHNA and CDR2 YSLEER. The V end was cut by 1 base, the J end by 6 bases, with 12 bases between. This chain's CDR3 is CASSQVGVGDEKLFF. As DNA, the CDR3 is TGCGCCAGCAGCCAAGTAGGGGTAGGAGATGAAAAACTGTTTTTT.

This rearrangement joins TRBV2 to TRBJ1-1; TRBD1 aligns across 7 bases. From germline, CDR1 is SNHLY and CDR2 FYNNEI. The J segment lost 1 base and the V segment lost 4 bases, leaving 6 bases of the junction unmatched. The CDR3 totals 15 residues. The CDR3 is CASSGEGAANTEAFF. The CDR3 nucleotides read TGTGCCAGCAGTGGTGAGGGGGCGGCGAACACTGAAGCTTTCTTT.

The chain couples TRBV25-1 to TRBJ1-2, with unresolved D. This CDR3 spans 13 amino acids. Between the trimmed V and J ends, which lost 9 bases and 4 bases, there was a span of 15 bases. Per the germline V gene, CDR1 is MGHDK and CDR2 is SYGVNS. CDR3 region: CASKRPGSYGYTF. CDR3 DNA sequence: TGTGCCAGTAAGCGACCCGGCAGCTATGGCTACACCTTC.

The chain combines TRBV7-3 with TRBJ2-3, with D possibly matching TRBD2 (5 bases). V was clipped by 2 bases and J by 11 bases, with 20 bases between them. Germline V gives CDR1 SGHTA, CDR2 FQGTGA. The CDR3 consists of 15 residues. CDR3 amino acids: CASSLDGSVVRRQYF. In nucleotides, the CDR3 is TGTGCCAGCAGCTTAGATGGTAGCGTCGTACGTAGGCAGTATTTT.

The chain couples TRBV7-2 to TRBJ1-2; D is perhaps TRBD1 (6 bases). This CDR3 region has 14 residues. Germline V gene sequence: CDR1 SGHTA, CDR2 FQGNSA. V was cut by 5 bases and J by 5 bases, with 15 bases left in between. CDR3 in DNA: TGTGCCAGCAGCCAAGGGAGGGGGGGTTATGGCTACACCTTC. Amino acids: CASSQGRGGYGYTF.

The chain uses TRBV7-8 and TRBJ2-3, with TRBD2 as a possible D gene (6 bases). This CDR3 contains 14 residues. The germline V gene encodes CDR1 SGHVS and CDR2 FQNEAQ. Trimming took 1 base from V and 4 from J, leaving 9 bases between them. CDR3 DNA sequence: TGTGCCAGCAGCTTAGGGACTACAGCAGATACGCAGTATTTT. Residues: CASSLGTTADTQYF.

The chain carries TRBV7-2 and TRBJ2-1, with D perhaps matching TRBD1 (5 bases). The germline gives CDR1 SGHTA, CDR2 FQGNSA. The V end was cut by 5 bases, the J end by 7 bases, with 9 bases between. The CDR3 runs 12 residues. CDR3 bases: TGTGCCAGCAGCAGACAGCGAAATGAGCAGTTCTTC. It encodes CASSRQRNEQFF.

This chain connects TRBV7-6 to TRBJ2-1; TRBD2 might be the D (6 bases). The CDR3 is 14 residues long. In germline, CDR1 is SGHVS, CDR2 FNYEAQ. The ends were cut back, 1 base at V and 7 bases at J, with 11 bases in the middle. The chain's CDR3 is CASSLVGGRNEQFF. In DNA form, the CDR3 reads TGTGCCAGCAGCTTAGTGGGGGGTCGGAATGAGCAGTTCTTC.

The chain links TRBV6-5 to TRBJ1-1; D perhaps matches TRBD1 (6 bases). CDR1 MNHEY and CDR2 SVGAGI come from the germline V gene. V was cut by 6 bases and J by 0 bases, with 8 bases left in between. CDR3 length equals 13 residues. The CDR3 is CASSRGMNTEAFF. The CDR3 bases are TGTGCCAGCAGCAGGGGAATGAACACTGAAGCTTTCTTT.

The gene calls are TRBV7-3 and TRBJ2-3; 7 positions match TRBD2. In germline, CDR1 is SGHTA, CDR2 FQGTGA. The CDR3 contains 16 residues. The V and J ends lost 2 bases and 2 bases, in that order; junction bases with no gene match: 7. The DNA of the CDR3 is TGTGCCAGCAGCTTAGGAGGACTAGGATTCACAGATACGCAGTATTTT. Its protein is CASSLGGLGFTDTQYF.

The chain carries TRBV18 and TRBJ1-1; 7 bases fit TRBD1. The CDR3 totals 13 residues. Germline trimming cut 6 bases from V and 4 bases from J; bases unmatched to any gene: 5. Germline V gene data show CDR1 as KGHSH and CDR2 as LQKENI. CDR3 in amino acids: CASSQQGGTEAFF. For the CDR3, the DNA is TGTGCCAGCTCTCAGCAGGGGGGCACTGAAGCTTTCTTT. Combining the CDR3 with reference TRBV18 and TRBJ1-1 gives the whole variable domain NAGVMQNPRHLVRRRGQEARLRCSPMKGHSHVYWYRQLPEEGLKFMVYLQKENIIDESGMPKERFSAEFPKEGPSILRIQQVVRGDSAAYFCASSQQGGTEAFFGQGTRLTVV.

This clone was counted once. The gene calls are TRBV19 and TRBJ1-4, with TRBD1 matching over 7 bases. The CDR3 consists of 12 residues. Trimming removed 6 bases from V and 6 bases from J; junction bases left unmatched: 1. Looked up from germline, CDR1 is LNHDA and CDR2 is SQIVND (reference sequence). The CDR3 DNA reads as TGTGCCAGTAGGCAGGGGGATGAAAAACTGTTTTTT. As protein: CASRQGDEKLFF.

This chain uses TRBV5-4 with TRBJ1-3; 8 positions match TRBD1. This CDR3 contains 15 residues. V gave up 6 bases and J gave up 0 bases; unmatched junction bases: 5. Germline V gene lookup returns CDR1 SGHNT and CDR2 YYREEE (reference sequence). The chain's CDR3 is CASIGTGGSGNTIYF. CDR3 sequence (DNA): TGTGCCAGCATTGGGACAGGCGGCTCTGGAAACACCATATATTTT.

The genes are TRBV4-2 and TRBJ2-3; D may be TRBD2 (6 bases). CDR1 and CDR2 from the germline V gene are LGHNA and YNFKEQ. The CDR3 runs to 16 residues. Trimming shortened V by 1 base and J by 0 bases, and 11 bases separated the two germline ends. The CDR3 bases are TGTGCCAGCAGCCAAGGAACCGGGACTAGCACAGATACGCAGTATTTT. This gives the protein CASSQGTGTSTDTQYF.

DNA of the CDR3: TGTGCCAGCAGAGGTGACAGGTTCTATGGCTACACCTTC. It specifies CASRGDRFYGYTF. The chain carries TRBV27 and TRBJ1-2; D is perhaps TRBD1 (6 bases). V lost 6 bases and J lost 4, with 12 bases in between. Germline V gene sequence: CDR1 MNHEY, CDR2 SMNVEV (reference sequence). The CDR3 runs 13 residues.

The chain carries TRBV18 and TRBJ1-2; the match to TRBD1 covers 8 bases. The CDR3 is 14 residues long. The V gene's germline CDR1 is KGHSH and CDR2 LQKENI. Unmatched junction bases numbered 3, after V lost 3 bases and J lost 3 bases. The CDR3 sequence: CASSPNRGDYGYTF. CDR3 coding DNA: TGTGCCAGCTCACCGAACAGGGGGGACTATGGCTACACCTTC.

The chain joins TRBV9 to TRBJ2-3; tentatively, D is TRBD2 (5 bases). CDR1 and CDR2 from the germline V gene are SGDLS and YYNGEE. V was clipped by 0 bases and J by 6 bases, with 8 bases between them. The CDR3 consists of 13 residues. The CDR3 is CASSVGEPDTQYF. In DNA form, the CDR3 reads TGTGCCAGCAGCGTAGGGGAGCCCGATACGCAGTATTTT.

The gene calls are TRBV10-3 and TRBJ2-3, with TRBD2 as a possible D gene (6 bases). Germline V gene sequence: CDR1 ENHRY, CDR2 SYGVKD. CDR3 length: 14 amino acids. The V end lost 2 bases, the J end lost 8 bases, and 14 bases lay between the germline ends. The CDR3 here is CAISELAPLGTQYF. CDR3 nucleotide sequence: TGTGCCATCAGTGAGCTAGCGCCCCTGGGTACGCAGTATTTT.

This clone was observed once. The V and J genes are TRBV18 and TRBJ2-2; a possible D gene is TRBD1 (6 bases). CDR3 length equals 15 residues. Germline lookup yields CDR1 KGHSH and CDR2 LQKENI. V was trimmed by 5 bases and J by 1 base, leaving 11 bases between them. CDR3 in DNA: TGTGCCAGCTCAGCAGCGACAGGGAACACCGGGGAGCTGTTTTTT. Residues: CASSAATGNTGELFF.

CDR3 amino acids: CASSSRDRGSPLHF. For the CDR3, the DNA is TGTGCCAGCAGTTCCCGGGACAGGGGTTCACCCCTCCACTTT. The rearrangement links TRBV6-4 to TRBJ1-6, with 10 bases lining up with TRBD1. The CDR3 consists of 14 residues. Trimming removed 5 bases from V and 9 bases from J; junction bases left unmatched: 4. Germline V gives CDR1 MRHNA, CDR2 SNTAGT.

The CDR3 bases are TGTGCCAGCAGTAGTGACAGGGGGCCTGGAAACACCATATATTTT. The encoded protein is CASSSDRGPGNTIYF. V usage is TRBV5-4 and J usage is TRBJ1-3; 10 bases align to TRBD1. After removal of 5 bases from V and 2 bases from J, the junction contained 4 bases not matched to a gene. The CDR3 contains 15 residues. CDR1 is SGHNT, CDR2 YYREEE, per germline (reference sequence).

This chain uses TRBV7-3 with TRBJ2-2; D is perhaps TRBD1 (6 bases). Trimming took off 5 bases at V and 6 bases at J, with 13 bases between the two ends. Per germline, CDR1 SGHTA and CDR2 FQGTGA. The CDR3 totals 14 residues. CDR3 coding DNA: TGTGCCAGCAGCGAGACAGGAGCTCCCGGGGAGCTGTTTTTT. Encoded protein: CASSETGAPGELFF.

This clone is judged medium-sized. The chain links TRBV19 to TRBJ1-5; D might be TRBD1 (5 bases). Between the trimmed V and J ends, which lost 4 bases and 1 base, there was a span of 14 bases. The CDR3 is made up of 16 amino acids. Germline V gene lookup returns CDR1 LNHDA and CDR2 SQIVND (reference sequence). For the CDR3, the DNA is TGTGCCAGTAGTACCAGGGAAGGGAGGAGCAATCAGCCCCAGCATTTT. It encodes CASSTREGRSNQPQHF.